Here is one T cell receptor beta chain with its context. Antigen specificity is unknown. These data come from a study of cytomegalovirus exposure and HLA in healthy donors. PCR amplification relied on 60 Vbeta primers (plus 13 Jbeta primers). Assay used: immunoSEQ multiplex PCR; TCRdb lists only in-frame clones, some missing. The sample records 180,000 or so clones, 60% to 80% being singletons. Overall study findings and caveats: TCR beta chains numbering more than 150 were designated cytomegalovirus-associated. Apparent HLA restriction characterized most CMV-associated TCR beta chains in a later analysis. Fewer N-insertions than the roughly 670-donor mean were reportedly shown by an Asian-associated ancestry cluster in a later analysis.

Specimen: PBMCs. The TCR was taken from a man aged 50 to 60 in good health and CMV-seropositive.

This chain's CDR3 is CASSLTGVGAYNSPLHF. The CDR3 nucleotides are TGTGCCAGCAGCTTGACAGGGGTGGGAGCCTATAATTCACCCCTCCACTTT. The chain combines TRBV5-4 with TRBJ1-6, with TRBD1 matching over 7 bases. This CDR3 comprises 17 residues. J was trimmed by 2 bases and V by 1 base; bases with no gene match: 6. Germline lookup yields CDR1 SGHNT and CDR2 YYREEE (reference sequence).